Listed here are 18 T cell receptor beta chains from one sample, sequenced in a study of identifying expanded T cells in peripheral blood. Assay: immunoSEQ multiplex PCR; the TCRdb copy retains only in-frame clones and omits some. Of about 90,000 clones in the sample, 70% to 90% were seen once. The specimen was blood. The receptors stem from a person between 18 and 75 years old in good health.

This chain joins TRBV4-1 and TRBJ2-7, with 11 bases that match TRBD1. Germline CDR1 MGHRA, CDR2 YSYEKL. J gave up 1 base and V 4 bases, and 6 bases lay outside the gene matches. The CDR3 totals 16 residues. CDR3 sequence (DNA): TGCGCCAGCAGCCCTAGGGGACAGGGGGTATCCTACGAGCAGTACTTC. This encodes CASSPRGQGVSYEQYF.

This chain links TRBV5-1 with TRBJ2-3, with 8 bases matching TRBD2. The CDR3 covers 14 residues. The V segment lost 5 bases and the J segment 2 bases; nucleotides outside the gene matches: 4. Per the germline V gene, CDR1 is SGHRS and CDR2 is YFSETQ. The CDR3, as DNA: TGCGCCAGCAGGTTGCGGGGGGACACAGATACGCAGTATTTT. Its protein is CASRLRGDTDTQYF.

V and J are TRBV5-4 and TRBJ2-3, with D unresolved. V was cut by 0 bases and J by 0 bases, with 14 bases left in between. There are 17 residues in the CDR3. CDR1 SGHNT and CDR2 YYREEE come from the germline V gene (reference sequence). CDR3 nucleotides: TGTGCCAGCAGCTTGGTCCGGGCCAGGCCTAGCACAGATACGCAGTATTTT. Translation gives CASSLVRARPSTDTQYF.

The chain employs TRBV29-1 and TRBJ2-3, with 8 bases that match TRBD1. After removal of 8 bases from V and 7 bases from J, the junction contained 14 bases not matched to a gene. CDR1 SQVTM and CDR2 ANQGSEA come from the germline V gene. The CDR3 is 14 residues long. The CDR3 bases are TGCAGCTCCACCGGGACAGGCGGAATCAATACGCAGTATTTT. Amino acids: CSSTGTGGINTQYF.

This sequence joins TRBV6-1 and TRBJ2-3; D ambiguous. This CDR3 region has 15 residues. Looked up from germline, CDR1 is MNHNS and CDR2 is SASEGT. Trimming took 7 bases from V and 1 from J, leaving 15 bases between them. The CDR3 sequence is CASTPSRRGTDTQYF. In nucleotides, the CDR3 is TGTGCCAGCACCCCCTCCCGAAGGGGCACAGATACGCAGTATTTT.

As regards this clone: The sample carries other DNA sequences with the same CDR3. V is TRBV19 and J is TRBJ1-1; a possible D gene is TRBD1 (6 bases). The germline V gene has CDR1 LNHDA and CDR2 SQIVND (reference sequence). The CDR3 length is 13 residues. With 5 bases removed from V and 3 bases from J, the gap between germline ends came to 10 bases. CDR3 residues: CASSVKGDTEAFF. The CDR3 nucleotides are TGTGCCAGTAGTGTAAAGGGGGACACTGAAGCTTTCTTT.

The chain carries TRBV6-1 and TRBJ1-2; no firm D call. V shed 5 bases and J shed 2 bases, with 3 bases lying between them. In germline, CDR1 is MNHNS, CDR2 SASEGT. The CDR3 is 11 amino acids. The CDR3 region is CASSLNYGYTF. The CDR3 DNA follows: TGTGCCAGCAGTTTAAACTATGGCTACACCTTC.

With respect to this clone: The junction differs from germline at one of its ends, possibly a read error. CDR3 protein: CVWSHSSYGYTF. In DNA, the CDR3 is TGTGTCTGGAGCCACTCCAGCTATGGCTACACCTTC. This sequence joins TRBV30 and TRBJ1-2; D call uncertain. This CDR3 has 12 amino acids. The germline V gene encodes CDR1 GTSNPN and CDR2 SVGIG (reference sequence). Variable domain in full (rest from reference TRBV30 and TRBJ1-2): SQTIHQWPATLVQPVGSPLSLECTVEGTSNPNLYWYRQAAGRGLQLLFYSVGIGQISSEVPQNLSASRPQDRQFILSSKKLLLSDSGFYLCVWSHSSYGYTFGSGTRLTVV.

In its sample, this clone was seen once. The chain recombines TRBV7-8 with TRBJ1-4; tentative D call: TRBD1 (6 bases). V shed 2 bases and J shed 7 bases, with 8 bases lying between them. This CDR3 contains 13 residues. The germline gives CDR1 SGHVS, CDR2 FQNEAQ. The DNA of the CDR3 is TGTGCCAGCAGCTTATACAGGGCTGAAAAACTGTTTTTT. This translates into CASSLYRAEKLFF.

The V gene is TRBV27, the J gene TRBJ1-2; D remains ambiguous. V was shortened by 3 bases and J by 6 bases, with 11 bases between the two germline ends. Germline V gene sequence: CDR1 MNHEY, CDR2 SMNVEV (reference sequence). This CDR3 contains 13 residues. CDR3 amino acids: CASSFSGLDGYTF. The DNA of the CDR3 is TGTGCCAGCAGTTTCTCCGGGCTAGATGGCTACACCTTC.

This chain joins TRBV5-1 and TRBJ2-2; 9 bases are shared with TRBD1. The CDR3 runs to 16 residues. The V segment lost 4 bases and the J segment 5 bases; nucleotides outside the gene matches: 9. Germline V gives CDR1 SGHRS, CDR2 YFSETQ. The CDR3 reads CASSPGQGWETGELFF. CDR3 DNA: TGCGCCAGCAGCCCGGGACAGGGATGGGAAACCGGGGAGCTGTTTTTT.

The rearrangement links TRBV10-3 to TRBJ2-5, with D possibly matching TRBD1 (6 bases). The CDR3 is 13 residues long. Germline V gene data show CDR1 as ENHRY and CDR2 as SYGVKD. Trimming shortened V by 10 bases and J by 4 bases, and 16 bases separated the two germline ends. CDR3 sequence: CASADRARETQYF. The CDR3 DNA sequence: TGTGCCAGCGCGGACAGAGCGAGAGAGACCCAGTACTTC.

CDR3 region: CASSHTPTHTYEQYF. CDR3 DNA: TGTGCCAGCAGTCACACCCCAACTCATACCTACGAGCAGTACTTC. The rearrangement uses TRBV14 and TRBJ2-7; D not certain. V gave up 6 bases and J gave up 2 bases, with 17 bases separating them. The CDR3 has 15 residues. Germline V lookup: CDR1 SGHDN, CDR2 FVKESK.

The chain employs TRBV18 and TRBJ1-1; D gene uncertain. CDR1 KGHSH and CDR2 LQKENI come from the germline V gene. V dropped 3 bases and J dropped 4 bases, with 15 bases sitting between them. This CDR3 is 15 amino acids long. The CDR3 is CASSPRGLGSTEAFF. The CDR3 DNA follows: TGTGCCAGCTCACCCCGAGGACTCGGGAGCACTGAAGCTTTCTTT.

V is TRBV27 and J is TRBJ1-2; 8 bases match TRBD1. Germline V gene lookup returns CDR1 MNHEY and CDR2 SMNVEV (reference sequence). Germline trimming cut 5 bases from V and 8 bases from J; bases unmatched to any gene: 13. CDR3 length: 15 residues. The CDR3 nucleotides read TGTGCCAGCAGTCCCTACGGACAGGGAGTTAGCGGCTACACCTTC. This gives the protein CASSPYGQGVSGYTF.

The chain links TRBV7-3 to TRBJ2-3, with D possibly being TRBD1 (6 bases). Germline V gene lookup returns CDR1 SGHTA and CDR2 FQGTGA. V was pared by 6 bases and J by 0 bases, with 22 bases between. This CDR3 comprises 18 residues. CDR3: CASSKGGWGTYSTDTQYF. The CDR3 DNA reads TGTGCCAGCAGTAAAGGGGGTTGGGGAACCTATAGCACAGATACGCAGTATTTT.

This clone was seen just once. J is TRBJ1-1 and V is TRBV5-4; D is ambiguous. Trimming cost V 3 bases and J 0 bases, with 12 bases left between them. This CDR3 region has 15 residues. CDR1 and CDR2 from the germline V gene are SGHNT and YYREEE (reference sequence). The CDR3 loop is CASSSGVTMNTEAFF. The CDR3 coding sequence is TGTGCCAGCAGCTCTGGGGTGACGATGAACACTGAAGCTTTCTTT.

The CDR3 DNA is TGTGCCAGTAGTCAGGGGGGGACTCTCACTGAAGCTTTCTTT. Translating gives CASSQGGTLTEAFF. V gene TRBV19 combines with J gene TRBJ1-1, with 7 bases that match TRBD1. Trimming removed 5 bases from V and 4 bases from J; junction bases left unmatched: 7. The CDR3 runs 14 residues. Germline loops: CDR1 LNHDA, CDR2 SQIVND (reference sequence).